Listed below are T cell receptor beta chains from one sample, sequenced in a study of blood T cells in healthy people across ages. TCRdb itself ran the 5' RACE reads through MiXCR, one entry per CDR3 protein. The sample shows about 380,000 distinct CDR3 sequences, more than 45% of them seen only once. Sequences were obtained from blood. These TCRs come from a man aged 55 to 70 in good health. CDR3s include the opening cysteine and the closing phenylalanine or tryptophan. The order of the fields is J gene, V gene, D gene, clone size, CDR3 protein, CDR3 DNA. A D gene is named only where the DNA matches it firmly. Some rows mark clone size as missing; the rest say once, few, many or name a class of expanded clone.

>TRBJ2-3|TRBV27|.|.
CASSLTGSLFSTDTQYF
TGTGCCAGCAGTTTAACGGGATCTCTGTTTAGCACAGATACGCAGTATTTT
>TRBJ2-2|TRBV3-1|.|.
CASSPQGATANTGELFF
TGTGCCAGCAGCCCCCAAGGGGCGACAGCGAACACCGGGGAGCTGTTTTTT
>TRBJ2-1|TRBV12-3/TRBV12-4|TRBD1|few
CASSSDRGKLGQFF
TGTGCCAGCAGCTCCGACAGGGGGAAACTTGGGCAGTTCTTC
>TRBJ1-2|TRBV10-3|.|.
CAISDRTDNYGYTF
TGTGCCATCAGTGACCGGACGGATAACTATGGCTACACCTTC
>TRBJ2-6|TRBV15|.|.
CATSGGTGANVLTF
TGTGCCACCAGCGGGGGAACTGGGGCCAACGTCCTGACTTTC
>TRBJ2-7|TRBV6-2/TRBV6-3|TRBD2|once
CASSYSMDTGGLYEQYF
TGTGCCAGCAGTTACTCGATGGATACGGGAGGACTCTACGAGCAGTACTTC
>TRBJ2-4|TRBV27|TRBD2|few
CASRLAGAKNIQYF
TGTGCCAGCAGACTAGCGGGGGCCAAAAACATTCAGTACTTC
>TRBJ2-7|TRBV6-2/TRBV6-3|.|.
CASKMGNHEQYF
TGTGCCAGCAAAATGGGTAACCACGAGCAGTACTTC
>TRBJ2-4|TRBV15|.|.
CATSSADSLRAKNIQYF
TGTGCCACCAGCAGTGCTGACAGCCTTAGGGCCAAAAACATTCAGTACTTC
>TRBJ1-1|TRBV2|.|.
CASSGRGYTEAFF
TGTGCCAGCAGTGGAAGGGGCTACACTGAAGCTTTCTTT
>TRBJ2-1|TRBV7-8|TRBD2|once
CASRLAGGADEQFF
TGTGCCAGTAGACTAGCGGGAGGGGCCGATGAGCAGTTCTTC
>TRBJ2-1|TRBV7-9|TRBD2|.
CASSSPGTSRGVQFF
TGTGCCAGCAGCTCTCCCGGGACTAGTAGGGGCGTGCAGTTCTTC
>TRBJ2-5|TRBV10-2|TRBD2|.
CASRATSAGETQYF
TGCGCCAGCAGGGCGACTAGCGCGGGAGAGACCCAGTACTTC
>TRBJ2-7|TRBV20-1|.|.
CSAISSTGYEQYF
TGCAGTGCTATTAGTAGCACTGGCTACGAGCAGTACTTC
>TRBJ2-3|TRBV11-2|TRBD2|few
CASARGAGVTDTQYF
TGTGCCAGCGCTCGAGGAGCGGGGGTCACAGATACGCAGTATTTT
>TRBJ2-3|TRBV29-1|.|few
CSVERRSGVPDTQYF
TGCAGCGTTGAACGACGGTCAGGCGTCCCAGATACGCAGTATTTT
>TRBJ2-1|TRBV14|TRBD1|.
CASSQAGTGVYNEQFF
TGTGCCAGCAGCCAAGCCGGGACAGGGGTTTACAATGAGCAGTTCTTC
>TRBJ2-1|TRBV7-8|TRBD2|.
CASSPREGHNEQFF
TGTGCCAGCAGCCCCCGGGAGGGGCACAATGAGCAGTTCTTC
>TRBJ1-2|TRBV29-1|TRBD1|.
CSVEEPGQSHYGYTF
TGCAGCGTTGAAGAGCCGGGACAGAGTCACTATGGCTACACCTTC
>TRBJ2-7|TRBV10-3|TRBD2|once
CAIRERGLAYEQYF
TGTGCCATCAGGGAAAGGGGACTAGCCTACGAGCAGTACTTC
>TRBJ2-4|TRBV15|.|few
CATSREWGVGAKNIQYF
TGTGCCACCAGCAGAGAATGGGGGGTGGGGGCCAAAAACATTCAGTACTTC
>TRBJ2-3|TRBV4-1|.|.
CASSPLGKPDTQYF
TGCGCCAGCAGCCCCCTGGGTAAGCCAGATACGCAGTATTTT
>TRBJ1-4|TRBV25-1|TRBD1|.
CASRGTGVNEKLFF
TGTGCCAGCAGAGGGACAGGGGTTAATGAAAAACTGTTTTTT
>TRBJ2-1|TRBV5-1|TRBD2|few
CASSLDGGGSYNEQFF
TGCGCCAGCAGCTTGGATGGGGGGGGTTCCTACAATGAGCAGTTCTTC
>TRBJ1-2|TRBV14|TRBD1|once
CASSNRQGANYGYTF
TGTGCCAGCAGCAACAGACAGGGGGCTAACTATGGCTACACCTTC
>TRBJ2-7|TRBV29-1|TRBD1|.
CSATSDRGPYEQYF
TGCAGCGCCACCTCAGACAGGGGACCCTACGAGCAGTACTTC
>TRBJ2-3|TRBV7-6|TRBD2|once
CASSLTPSLTKRGGTDTQYF
TGTGCCAGCAGCTTAACGCCCTCCCTAACTAAGCGGGGTGGCACAGATACGCAGTATTTT
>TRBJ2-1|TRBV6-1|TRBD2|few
CASTITISGSNEQFF
TGTGCCAGCACTATAACTATCAGCGGGAGTAATGAGCAGTTCTTC
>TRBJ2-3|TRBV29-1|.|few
CSVEVFSGTKGQYF
TGCAGCGTTGAAGTCTTCTCCGGGACAAAAGGGCAGTATTTT
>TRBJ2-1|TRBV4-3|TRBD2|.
CTSSQDGRETEQFF
TGCACCAGCAGCCAAGATGGGCGGGAGACTGAGCAGTTCTTC
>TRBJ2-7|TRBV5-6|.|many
CASSLRRSLKIYEQYF
TGTGCCAGCAGCCTGCGGAGGTCCCTCAAAATTTACGAGCAGTACTTC